What follows are 22 T cell receptor beta chains derived from one specimen sequenced in a study of cytotoxic CD8 clonotypes in ibrutinib-treated CLL. Profiled with immunoSEQ multiplex PCR; TCRdb holds only in-frame clones, not every one. The table shows around 330,000 clones, with 67% occurring only once. The specimen comprised PBMCs, sampled after 36 months of ibrutinib treatment. Every receptor here comes from a human donor with chronic lymphocytic leukemia.

V and J are TRBV4-1 and TRBJ1-1, with TRBD1 identical over 7 bases. Germline V gives CDR1 MGHRA, CDR2 YSYEKL. The CDR3 consists of 17 residues. Unmatched junction bases numbered 12, after V lost 4 bases and J lost 1 base. As DNA, the CDR3 is TGCGCCAGCAGCCGAAGAGAAGTGGGACAGACGAACACTGAAGCTTTCTTT. Protein: CASSRREVGQTNTEAFF.

This clone was counted a few times. The V gene is TRBV9, the J gene TRBJ2-1, with TRBD2 identical over 9 bases. Per the germline V gene, CDR1 is SGDLS and CDR2 is YYNGEE. This CDR3 region has 15 residues. V lost 3 bases and J lost 8; bases outside the gene matches: 9. CDR3 loop: CASSASGIDRDEQFF. The CDR3 coding sequence is TGTGCCAGCAGCGCTAGCGGGATTGACAGGGATGAGCAGTTCTTC.

Points on this clone: The identical CDR3 is also encoded by other nucleotide sequences in the sample. This chain links TRBV7-8 with TRBJ2-5; D call uncertain. The CDR3 loop spans 13 amino acids. The V gene lost 1 base and the J gene lost 5 bases, with 8 bases spanning the gap. Germline-derived CDR1 and CDR2 are SGHVS and FQNEAQ. This CDR3 reads CASSLEARETQYF. CDR3 nucleotides: TGTGCCAGCAGCTTAGAGGCGCGGGAGACCCAGTACTTC. Full variable domain (rest looked up from reference TRBV7-8 and TRBJ2-5): GAGVSQSPRYKVAKRGQDVALRCDPISGHVSLFWYQQALGQGPEFLTYFQNEAQLDKSGLPSDRFFAERPEGSVSTLKIQRTQQEDSAVYLCASSLEARETQYFGPGTRLLVL.

CDR3 sequence: CASSNEWGTQETQYF. As DNA, the CDR3 is TGTGCCAGCAGTAACGAATGGGGGACCCAAGAGACCCAGTACTTC. This sequence joins TRBV6-5 and TRBJ2-5, with D perhaps given as TRBD1 or TRBD2 (5 bases each). The CDR3 consists of 15 residues. V was trimmed by 5 bases and J by 1 base, leaving 14 bases between them. Germline loops: CDR1 MNHEY, CDR2 SVGAGI.

V and J are TRBV5-4 and TRBJ2-7; TRBD1 or TRBD2 may be the D gene (5 bases each). The CDR3 has 13 amino acids. Deletions cut 4 bases from V and 5 bases from J, with 13 bases between. Germline V gene sequence: CDR1 SGHNT, CDR2 YYREEE (reference sequence). CDR3 region: CASSLIGDDEQYF. CDR3 nucleotide sequence: TGTGCCAGCAGCCTCATTGGGGACGACGAGCAGTACTTC.

V usage is TRBV6-5 and J usage is TRBJ2-1; D is undetermined. The CDR3 has 12 residues. Germline V lookup: CDR1 MNHEY, CDR2 SVGAGI. The V end lost 6 bases, the J end lost 8 bases, and 11 bases lay between the germline ends. The CDR3 sequence is CASSRRVDEQFF. The CDR3 DNA follows: TGTGCCAGCAGCCGACGGGTTGATGAGCAGTTCTTC.

The chain recombines TRBV21-1 with TRBJ1-2; TRBD1 was called by the table and not checked on the DNA. TRBV21-1 is tagged as a pseudogene. The CDR3 length is 16 residues. The CDR3 DNA reads as TGTGCCAGCAGCCCCATTCCAGGGAAGGCTAACTATGGCTACACCTTC. It is translated as CASSPIPGKANYGYTF.

This clone was picked up one time. The genes are TRBV14 and TRBJ1-2, with 11 nucleotides matching TRBD1. CDR3 length: 15 amino acids. Germline CDR1 and CDR2: SGHDN and FVKESK. V was clipped by 4 bases and J by 4 bases; unmatched bases: 5. CDR3 in amino acids: CASSPWTGGRYGYTF. CDR3 DNA sequence: TGTGCCAGCAGCCCCTGGACAGGGGGCCGCTATGGCTACACCTTC.

The V call is TRBV4-2, the J call TRBJ2-1; D uncertain. The CDR3 is 14 amino acids. Germline CDR1 reads LGHNA; CDR2 reads YNFKEQ. The ends were cut back, 2 bases at V and 5 bases at J, with 10 bases in the middle. The CDR3 DNA is TGTGCCAGCAGCCAACAAGACTTGGACAATGAGCAGTTCTTC. Translation gives CASSQQDLDNEQFF.

The chain combines TRBV11-2 with TRBJ2-6; 8 bases are a match to TRBD2. Germline CDR1 and CDR2: SGHAT and FQNNGV. The CDR3 is made up of 18 amino acids. V dropped 2 bases and J dropped 0; count of bases not matched to a gene: 6. The CDR3 loop reads CASSLRLASLSGANVLTF. Written as DNA, the CDR3 is TGTGCCAGCAGCTTACGACTAGCGTCCCTCTCTGGGGCCAACGTCCTGACTTTC.

This chain uses TRBV18 with TRBJ2-1; 8 positions match TRBD2. Losses at the gene ends were 0 bases for V and 5 bases for J; bases not matched to a gene: 15. The germline CDR1 and CDR2 sequences are KGHSH and LQKENI. The CDR3 spans 19 residues. CDR3: CASSPPASGSTGGDNEQFF. Written as DNA, the CDR3 is TGTGCCAGCTCACCACCTGCTAGCGGGTCCACCGGGGGAGACAATGAGCAGTTCTTC.

This clone showed up many times. J is TRBJ2-3 and V is TRBV9, with D unclear. The CDR3 is made up of 16 amino acids. The V gene lost 3 bases and the J gene lost 4 bases, with 18 bases spanning the gap. CDR1 and CDR2 from the germline V gene are SGDLS and YYNGEE. The CDR3 loop reads CASSAHRGWMADTQYF. The CDR3 bases are TGTGCCAGCAGCGCCCATAGAGGCTGGATGGCAGATACGCAGTATTTT.

The rearrangement uses TRBV2 and TRBJ2-2, with D possibly matching TRBD2 (5 bases). The CDR3 is 15 amino acids. Trimming took 8 bases from V and 6 from J, leaving 19 bases between them. Germline V CDR1 and CDR2: SNHLY, FYNNEI. CDR3 DNA sequence: TGTGCCAGCTCTTCTTATTGGACTTCAGCCGGGGAGCTGTTTTTT. As protein: CASSSYWTSAGELFF.

This chain connects TRBV19 to TRBJ1-5; possibly TRBD1 for D (5 bases). The CDR3 is 14 amino acids. Germline CDR1 reads LNHDA; CDR2 reads SQIVND (reference sequence). V lost 1 base and J 5 bases, leaving 9 bases between the germline ends. The CDR3 loop reads CASSIVTGDQPQHF. The CDR3 DNA is TGTGCCAGTAGTATAGTAACAGGCGATCAGCCCCAGCATTTT.

The rearrangement uses TRBV11-2 and TRBJ2-7, with 8 bases that match TRBD1. CDR1 and CDR2 from the germline V gene are SGHAT and FQNNGV. The CDR3 totals 14 residues. With V trimmed by 5 bases and J by 6 bases, 9 bases remained unmatched. CDR3 nucleotide sequence: TGTGCCAGCAGCCCCTTAACCAGGGGGCGCGAGCAGTACTTC. Its protein product is CASSPLTRGREQYF.

This clone was detected only once. This sequence joins TRBV7-6 and TRBJ2-7; D perhaps matches TRBD1 (7 bases). Trimming took off 3 bases at V and 2 bases at J, with 17 bases between the two ends. The CDR3 runs 16 residues. Germline-derived CDR1 and CDR2 are SGHVS and FNYEAQ. As DNA, the CDR3 is TGTGCCAGCAGCTTCATGGCGGGACAGCTCACCTACGAGCAGTACTTC. It yields the protein CASSFMAGQLTYEQYF.

This clone was detected only a few times. The CDR3 loop is CASSWDPHTEAFF. DNA for the CDR3: TGTGCCAGCAGCTGGGACCCCCACACTGAAGCTTTCTTT. The rearrangement joins TRBV7-3 to TRBJ1-1, with D possibly matching TRBD1 (5 bases). The CDR3 loop spans 13 amino acids. V was cut by 4 bases and J by 3 bases, with 9 bases left in between. Germline lookup yields CDR1 SGHTA and CDR2 FQGTGA.

On this clone: Other DNA variants within this sample encode the same CDR3. The J gene is TRBJ2-3, the V gene TRBV15, with D unclear. Germline CDR1 reads LNHNV; CDR2 reads YYDKDF (reference sequence). V was shortened by 0 bases and J by 6 bases, with 4 bases between the two germline ends. This CDR3 has 12 residues. For the CDR3, the DNA is TGTGCCACCAGCAGAGACGGTGATACGCAGTATTTT. This encodes CATSRDGDTQYF.

This clone appeared a single time. CDR3 protein: CASGGTSATNEKLFF. DNA of the CDR3: TGTGCCAGCGGCGGGACGTCGGCAACTAATGAAAAACTGTTTTTT. The V gene is TRBV6-5, the J gene TRBJ1-4; the D gene is possibly TRBD1 (5 bases). Deletions cut 8 bases from V and 0 bases from J, with 13 bases between. The V gene's germline CDR1 is MNHEY and CDR2 SVGAGI. The CDR3 extends over 15 amino acids.

The chain recombines TRBV7-3 with TRBJ2-3, with D perhaps TRBD1 or TRBD2 (6 bases each). The CDR3 consists of 14 residues. V shed 2 bases and J shed 4 bases, with 10 bases lying between them. Germline lookup yields CDR1 SGHTA and CDR2 FQGTGA. CDR3 nucleotides: TGTGCCAGCAGCTTAGGAGGGGGTTCAGATACGCAGTATTTT. It translates to CASSLGGGSDTQYF.

CDR3 amino acids: CASSVGAARGETQYF. The CDR3 nucleotides are TGTGCCAGCAGCGTAGGGGCAGCGAGGGGAGAGACCCAGTACTTC. The chain uses TRBV9 and TRBJ2-5, with D possibly being TRBD1 or TRBD2 (5 bases each). The CDR3 totals 15 residues. Trimming stripped 0 bases from V and 4 bases from J, with 13 bases between. CDR1 and CDR2 from the germline V gene are SGDLS and YYNGEE. The full variable domain, in which reference TRBV9 and TRBJ2-5 provide the parts outside the CDR3, is DSGVTQTPKHLITATGQRVTLRCSPRSGDLSVYWYQQSLDQGLQFLIQYYNGEERAKGNILERFSAQQFPDLHSELNLSSLELGDSALYFCASSVGAARGETQYFGPGTRLLVL.

The chain combines TRBV2 with TRBJ2-7, with TRBD2 matching over 7 bases. Trimming at V came to 9 bases and at J to 5 bases, leaving 10 bases not matched to a gene. The CDR3 runs to 13 residues. Germline V gene data show CDR1 as SNHLY and CDR2 as FYNNEI. The CDR3 loop is CASKRGFFHEQYF. The CDR3 bases are TGTGCCAGTAAGCGGGGATTTTTCCACGAGCAGTACTTC.